This is a list of T cell receptor beta chains from one sample in a study of blood T cell repertoires in COVID-19. The protocol was immunoSEQ multiplex PCR, while the TCRdb copy is restricted to in-frame clones and leaves out a portion. This table holds approximately 200,000 clones, 85% to 90% found once. What was sequenced was peripheral blood. Source of these receptors: a woman aged 30 to 39 with active or convalescent COVID-19. Each CDR3 is given with its conserved first and last residue.

len | j_gene | v_gene | CDR3aa
13 | TRBJ1-5 | TRBV9 | CASSTTENQPQHF
15 | TRBJ1-1 | TRBV27 | CASSLYRRGNTEAFF
15 | TRBJ2-1 | TRBV7-8 | CASSLFTGSYNEQFF
14 | TRBJ2-5 | TRBV5-5 | CASSLVGGEGTQYF
14 | TRBJ2-7 | TRBV28 | CATTLGARTYEQYF
13 | TRBJ1-2 | TRBV5-5 | CASSSGYRGGYTF
15 | TRBJ1-1 | TRBV9 | CASSVTGTENTEAFF
15 | TRBJ1-5 | TRBV28 | CASSLRSGNNQPQHF
15 | TRBJ1-2 | TRBV6-1 | CASSEWRTINYGYTF
13 | TRBJ2-3 | TRBV19 | CASGPTSTDTQYF
16 | TRBJ2-5 | TRBV30 | CAWSVKDSSFLGTQYF